This T cell receptor (beta chain) stems from a study of T cell responses to AZD1222 COVID-19 vaccine listed by TCRdb under 2021. Background on the whole study: A total of over 230 trial participants underwent TCR sequencing, of whom 207 had received two doses of AZD1222 and about 25 had received two doses of the MenACWY control vaccine. Trial participants were enrolled by age into subgroups of 18-55, 56-69 and 70-plus years, and 148, 28 and 57 TCR-sequenced participants, respectively, were included in these subgroups.

Results and caveats for the whole study, not just this receptor: In the small 56-69-year group, the increase in depth fell short of significance, most likely because of low power. Because no samples from the day 14 peak response were available, repertoires could be characterized only after the peak T cell response. A significant rise in spike-specific TCR breadth and depth was observed after two AZD1222 doses relative to day 0 and relative to MenACWY recipients. Conclusions about previously exposed vaccinees were limited because only a handful of AZD1222 recipients were SARS-CoV-2 seropositive at baseline. Reportedly, almost half of the unique spike-specific TCRs recognized epitopes lying outside the regions that are mutated in the B.1.351 and B.1.1.7 variants. Most participants were white British and females outnumbered males, and the authors suggested that clonal diversity may have been underestimated. Vaccine-associated CD4 TCRs spanned the whole spike protein, with dominant responses in regions 160-218 and 743-854.

The CDR3 regions of human TCRbeta chains were subjected to immunosequencing. As for the original processing: TCRs in the repertoires were matched against a reference library of SARS-CoV-2-specific TCRs that had been generated with the MIRA antigen-specificity platform. Breadth was defined as the fraction of unique TCRs that were SARS-CoV-2-associated, and depth was defined as the fraction of total T cells that were SARS-CoV-2-associated. Using the MIRA data, each spike-specific TCR was mapped to the spike region that the TCR reacts to and placed in a CD4 or CD8 class. Log10-transformed breadth and depth values were compared by one-way ANOVA with Sidak's multiple comparisons tests. The source is immuneACCESS, and TCRdb retained only in-frame sequences with V and J called. Part of the clones is not carried over; for the studies checked, unresolved V genes explain less than half of this, and the remainder is unexplained. V, J and clone size derive from that table, while D and trimming were established from the DNA sequence. This sample holds about 150,000 clones; roughly nine tenths were observed only once. 1% to 1.5% of the sample is held by the ten biggest clonotypes.

On this clone itself: Its antigen is currently not known. Base qualities are not recorded, but no much larger clone differs from it by a single base.

V drops 5 bases and J drops 8 bases, leaving 15 bases in between. The germline V gene gives CDR1 as SGHAT and CDR2 as FQNNGV. From its cysteine to its phenylalanine, the CDR3 spans 13 amino acids. Here the CDR3 DNA is all that survives: 39 bases in frame from base 1. Explained via the paper, the time point label denotes: about 28 days (+/-7) after the second vaccine dose. AZD1222 recipients given second doses at about 4 weeks or at about 12 weeks were pooled, since spike-specific TCR depth and breadth were not found to differ between the two schedules. Vaccinee samples came from UK trials COV001 and COV002, including a single-blind randomized controlled phase 2/3 trial of AZD1222 (ChAdOx1 nCoV-19) in healthy adults. Trial participant PBMC samples were collected at day 0 and day 28 after the second dose for TCRbeta chain sequencing.

Here the sequenced sample was peripheral blood, taken 28 days after the second AZD1222 dose. This receptor chain uses TRBV11-2 and TRBJ1-2; the D gene is not confidently resolved. The receptor comes from an adult who received the AZD1222 COVID-19 vaccine. The DNA is TGTGCCAGCAGCATCGACCCCTTGGCCGGCTACACCTTC. It translates as CASSIDPLAGYTF.